This TCR beta chain was profiled in a study of cytomegalovirus exposure and HLA in healthy donors. Researchers ran the PCR with 60 Vbeta and 13 Jbeta primers. Sequencing was performed with immunoSEQ multiplex PCR; in TCRdb, only in-frame clones are kept and a portion is missing. The sample totals under 50,000 clones. The donors were healthy bone marrow donors. Per the germline V gene, CDR1 is MNHEY and CDR2 is SMNVEV (reference sequence). CDR3 size: 13 residues. V dropped 6 bases and J dropped 0 bases, with 9 bases sitting between them. Sequences were obtained from PBMCs. The chain uses TRBV27 and TRBJ2-7; D remains ambiguous. This TCR came from a male donor in good health and CMV-seronegative. CDR3 amino acids: CASRPPVSYEQYF. As DNA, the CDR3 is TGTGCCAGCAGACCCCCGGTCTCCTACGAGCAGTACTTC.